The source of this T cell receptor (beta chain) is a study of Ad26.COV2.S vaccination and SARS-CoV-2 variants. With 10 bases removed from V and 3 bases from J, the gap between germline ends came to 15 bases. In germline, CDR1 is SNHLY, CDR2 FYNNEI. This CDR3 region has 14 residues. On this clone itself: Its target is unknown.

Findings and caveats of the study: Similar non-spike TCR breadth was seen in vaccine and placebo recipients.

Treatment here: 15 to 20 received Ad26.COV2.S at low or high dose, single or two shots; roughly five received placebo; per-sample allocation not given. Collection of the samples took place on day 63 after the first injection of vaccine or placebo. Clones were sequenced by immunoSEQ multiplex PCR, and TCRdb holds only the in-frame ones, with some missing. Here the sample spans more than 300,000 clones, about 82% being singletons. This material consisted of peripheral blood, taken in a trial of Ad26.COV2.S vaccine versus placebo. This sequence was found in a person between 18 and 59 years old who received the Ad26.COV2.S COVID-19 vaccine or a placebo. The chain links TRBV2 to TRBJ1-4; tentative D call: TRBD1 (5 bases). CDR3: CAKVLRGSNEKLFF. CDR3 DNA sequence: TGTGCCAAGGTCCTTCGGGGCTCTAATGAAAAACTGTTTTTT.